A selection of T cell receptor beta chains follows, all from one sample in a study of blood T cells in healthy people across ages. TCRdb analysed the 5' RACE reads with MiXCR anew, one entry per CDR3 protein. The table shows about 1,500,000 distinct CDR3 sequences, with about 28% occurring only once. The sequenced sample was blood. These receptors originate from a woman aged 25 to 39 in good health. The conserved cysteine and the conserved F or W are not part of the CDR3 here.

cdr3_aa,cdr3_length,v_call
SARESGSSYEQY,12,TRBV20-1
ASSQPGGAGREQY,13,TRBV27
ASSFGGLREQY,11,TRBV27
ASSLERTSTVKQF,13,TRBV7-6
SASGHEQF,8,TRBV20-1
ASSLELHKETQY,12,TRBV7-2
ASRAPDGYT,9,TRBV12-3/TRBV12-4
ASRKGGLSNQPQH,13,TRBV28
ASSEKGGWAYEQY,13,TRBV25-1
ASSEGIGKGISSYEQY,16,TRBV14
AISGQTGRSTDTQY,14,TRBV10-3
ASSARSGRFDEQF,13,TRBV14
ASRPGGAVGYT,11,TRBV6-2/TRBV6-3
ASSRDRAITDTQY,13,TRBV28
SVPVGGNGDGYT,12,TRBV29-1
ASTPDRGETQY,11,TRBV12-3/TRBV12-4
GVDTGGNYGYT,11,TRBV29-1
ASSYRGLTRDEQF,13,TRBV6-2/TRBV6-3
ASGRMEGADGYT,12,TRBV7-2
ASSVEPANYGYT,12,TRBV9
ASRTSGGPDEQF,12,TRBV2
ASSQGRIGVNTIY,13,TRBV3-1
ASVERGRRNTIY,12,TRBV6-1
ASSLGLADNTKAF,13,TRBV7-2
ASSLARTGPGF,11,TRBV27
ASSPAGQVDEQF,12,TRBV5-1
SVETSARKNIQY,12,TRBV29-1
ASSSVGLAGGIYNEQF,16,TRBV7-2
ASSWDSKNIQY,11,TRBV7-2
ASSLAATSHPTDTQY,15,TRBV5-1
ASSLQGATPRRPLH,14,TRBV3-1
ASSPLQGRGEQY,12,TRBV12-3/TRBV12-4
ASSPDFIPYNEQF,13,TRBV3-1
SARRTSGRANEQF,13,TRBV20-1
ASSLPREASTDTQY,14,TRBV7-2
AGSSGGTGMATNEKLF,16,TRBV11-2
ASSLWGLRNEKLF,13,TRBV5-6
ASSSAALDTQY,11,TRBV28
AWTEDSFPHEKLF,13,TRBV30
SAKTSGNTYEQY,12,TRBV20-1
ASSRMAEGLETQY,13,TRBV12-3/TRBV12-4
AISEPGQGADTQY,13,TRBV10-3
ASSDGTSGATDTQY,14,TRBV5-1
SAKDRGRWAF,10,TRBV20-1
SAAQDPVSYEQY,12,TRBV20-1
ASSSSGTSGSSYNEQF,16,TRBV11-2
ASSENAGRLGYT,12,TRBV5-1
SARGEGQGQPQH,12,TRBV20-1
ASSTHPGTAYEQY,13,TRBV7-3
ASSDGTEGNEQY,12,TRBV7-2
ASSSGGGTTSSYNEQY,16,TRBV11-2
ASSPLPEGTYEQY,13,TRBV7-7
SAPLAGVSTGGLF,13,TRBV20-1